The 19 T cell receptor beta chains in this list originate from one sample, sequenced in a study of cytomegalovirus exposure and HLA in healthy donors. Only in-frame clones appear in the TCRdb table, and some are missing; sequencing was by immunoSEQ multiplex PCR. The table shows 110,000 to 150,000 clones, with roughly 93% occurring only once. Material: PBMCs. All receptors derive from a man between 18 and 35 years old in good health and CMV-seropositive.

The chain is built from TRBV29-1 and TRBJ1-1, with D unclear. Between the trimmed V and J ends, which lost 6 bases and 2 bases, there was a span of 13 bases. This CDR3 is 13 amino acids long. From germline, CDR1 is SQVTM and CDR2 ANQGSEA. The CDR3 nucleotides read TGCAGCGTCTGGGCGGACTTAAACACTGAAGCTTTCTTT. Translated, it gives CSVWADLNTEAFF.

The chain links TRBV28 to TRBJ1-5; D perhaps matches TRBD1 (6 bases). There are 14 residues in the CDR3. Germline V lookup: CDR1 MDHEN, CDR2 SYDVKM. V was shortened by 7 bases and J by 4 bases, with 14 bases between the two germline ends. The CDR3 sequence is CASTWTVKNQPQHF. In DNA, the CDR3 is TGTGCCAGCACCTGGACAGTGAAGAATCAGCCCCAGCATTTT.

The chain recombines TRBV5-1 with TRBJ2-1; possible D gene TRBD2, 6 bases. Germline V CDR1 and CDR2: SGHRS, YFSETQ. The CDR3 loop spans 16 amino acids. V lost 0 bases and J lost 8, with 18 bases in between. This CDR3 is CASSLGGLGPGDEQFF. The CDR3 nucleotides are TGCGCCAGCAGCTTGGGAGGTTTAGGACCGGGGGATGAGCAGTTCTTC. Drawing the rest from reference TRBV5-1 and TRBJ2-1, the complete variable domain is KAGVTQTPRYLIKTRGQQVTLSCSPISGHRSVSWYQQTPGQGLQFLFEYFSETQRNKGNFPGRFSGRQFSNSRSEMNVSTLELGDSALYLCASSLGGLGPGDEQFFGPGTRLTVL.

CDR3 nucleotide sequence: TGTGCCACTTTGTCTAGCGGGCTCTACAATGAGCAGTTCTTC. Translating gives CATLSSGLYNEQFF. This chain links TRBV25-1 with TRBJ2-1; TRBD2 matches at 8 bases. The V segment lost 10 bases and the J segment 3 bases; nucleotides outside the gene matches: 8. In germline, CDR1 is MGHDK, CDR2 SYGVNS. The CDR3 totals 14 residues.

The V and J genes are TRBV6-5 and TRBJ2-2; a possible D gene is TRBD1 (5 bases). Germline V gene sequence: CDR1 MNHEY, CDR2 SVGAGI. The CDR3 is made up of 15 amino acids. With 8 bases removed from V and 2 bases from J, the gap between germline ends came to 15 bases. In nucleotides, the CDR3 is TGTGCCAGCGGCAGACAGCGTACAAACACCGGGGAGCTGTTTTTT. It codes for CASGRQRTNTGELFF.

The sample holds one count of this clone. This CDR3 reads CASSEGLAIPDTQYF. CDR3 coding DNA: TGTGCCAGCAGTGAGGGACTAGCGATACCAGATACGCAGTATTTT. The chain combines TRBV2 with TRBJ2-3; 10 bases agree with TRBD2. The CDR3 spans 15 residues. Losses at the gene ends were 3 bases for V and 4 bases for J; bases not matched to a gene: 4. The germline gives CDR1 SNHLY, CDR2 FYNNEI. The full variable domain, rest sourced from reference TRBV2 and TRBJ2-3, is EPEVTQTPSHQVTQMGQEVILRCVPISNHLYFYWYRQILGQKVEFLVSFYNNEISEKSEIFDDQFSVERPDGSNFTLKIRSTKLEDSAMYFCASSEGLAIPDTQYFGPGTRLTVL.

The V call is TRBV4-1, the J call TRBJ2-7; 11 bases align to TRBD2. V lost 2 bases, J lost 1 base, and 4 bases stayed unmatched. The CDR3 totals 16 residues. Germline V gives CDR1 MGHRA, CDR2 YSYEKL. In DNA, the CDR3 is TGCGCCAGCAGCCAACTACTAGCGGGAGTGTCCTACGAGCAGTACTTC. Its translation is CASSQLLAGVSYEQYF.

The rearrangement links TRBV6-5 to TRBJ1-2; D might be TRBD1 (5 bases). The CDR3 totals 14 residues. In germline, CDR1 is MNHEY, CDR2 SVGAGI. Trimming took 0 bases from V and 5 from J, leaving 10 bases between them. The CDR3 DNA sequence: TGTGCCAGCAGTTACTCGAAGGGACTGTATGGCTACACCTTC. It encodes CASSYSKGLYGYTF.

The chain employs TRBV19 and TRBJ1-1, with TRBD1 matching 7 bases. J lost 4 bases, V lost 8 bases, and 7 bases had no gene match. There are 13 residues in the CDR3. In germline, CDR1 is LNHDA, CDR2 SQIVND (reference sequence). CDR3 nucleotide sequence: TGTGCCAGTGAGACAGGGTTCGGCACTGAAGCTTTCTTT. It yields the protein CASETGFGTEAFF.

The chain couples TRBV6-1 to TRBJ2-1; TRBD2 agrees at 12 bases. The germline CDR1 and CDR2 sequences are MNHNS and SASEGT. The CDR3 is made up of 19 amino acids. Trimming cost V 2 bases and J 8 bases; bases outside gene matches: 16. The CDR3, as DNA: TGTGCCAGCAGTGAAAGAATCGGGATACTAGCGGGAGGATTATATGAGCAGTTCTTC. It is translated as CASSERIGILAGGLYEQFF.

The chain employs TRBV6-6 and TRBJ1-2; D unresolved. Germline V gene sequence: CDR1 MNHNY, CDR2 SVGAGI (reference sequence). V shed 5 bases and J shed 4 bases, with 20 bases lying between them. The CDR3 is 16 amino acids. The CDR3, as DNA: TGTGCCAGCAGTGCCGGGGAGGGCCTACTTGCCTATGGCTACACCTTC. Encoded protein: CASSAGEGLLAYGYTF.

The chain has TRBV5-1 and TRBJ1-3; 8 bases match TRBD1. The CDR3 has 15 residues. CDR1 is SGHRS, CDR2 YFSETQ, per germline. V lost 7 bases and J lost 3; bases outside the gene matches: 9. The CDR3 DNA is TGCGCCAGCTCCAACAGGGGGGTCTTTGGAAACACCATATATTTT. Residues: CASSNRGVFGNTIYF.

V gene TRBV5-1 combines with J gene TRBJ1-2; D perhaps matches TRBD1 (6 bases). Per the germline V gene, CDR1 is SGHRS and CDR2 is YFSETQ. There are 14 residues in the CDR3. The ends were cut back, 3 bases at V and 4 bases at J, with 13 bases in the middle. CDR3 sequence (DNA): TGCGCCAGCAGCTCGACAGGTGCTGCCTATGGCTACACCTTC. It encodes CASSSTGAAYGYTF.

The rearrangement uses TRBV21-1 and TRBJ1-2; no DNA check was done on the table's D call, TRBD1. TRBV21-1 is shown as a pseudogene. CDR3 length equals 16 residues. In nucleotides, the CDR3 is TGTGCCAGCAGCACAAGACAGTTCCAACGGTCGTATGGCTACACCTTC. Encoded protein: CASSTRQFQRSYGYTF.

This chain joins TRBV13 and TRBJ2-3; TRBD2 might be the D (5 bases). Between the trimmed V and J ends, which lost 0 bases and 1 base, there was a span of 17 bases. Germline V CDR1 and CDR2: PRHDT, FYEKMQ (reference sequence). The CDR3 covers 18 residues. The CDR3 reads CASSLGWGEFSGTDTQYF. CDR3 DNA sequence: TGTGCCAGCAGCTTAGGCTGGGGAGAATTTTCGGGCACAGATACGCAGTATTTT.

Note on this clone: Other DNA sequences within the sample encode an identical CDR3. J is TRBJ2-3 and V is TRBV27, with 10 bases that match TRBD2. The CDR3 has 15 amino acids. V dropped 2 bases and J dropped 1; count of bases not matched to a gene: 0. The germline V gene encodes CDR1 MNHEY and CDR2 SMNVEV (reference sequence). For the CDR3, the DNA is TGTGCCAGCAGTTTACTAGCGGGAGGCACAGATACGCAGTATTTT. This codes for CASSLLAGGTDTQYF.

The V gene is TRBV13, the J gene TRBJ2-3; 8 positions agree with TRBD1. Germline CDR1 reads PRHDT; CDR2 reads FYEKMQ (reference sequence). CDR3 length equals 17 residues. With V trimmed by 4 bases and J by 4 bases, 13 bases remained unmatched. The CDR3 loop reads CASSSVRARGLSDTQYF. In DNA form, the CDR3 reads TGTGCCAGCAGCTCGGTCCGAGCCAGGGGGCTCTCAGATACGCAGTATTTT. Full variable domain (remainder filled in from reference TRBV13 and TRBJ2-3): AAGVIQSPRHLIKEKRETATLKCYPIPRHDTVYWYQQGPGQDPQFLISFYEKMQSDKGSIPDRFSAQQFSDYHSELNMSSLELGDSALYFCASSSVRARGLSDTQYFGPGTRLTVL.

The V and J genes are TRBV6-5 and TRBJ2-7, with 9 bases lining up with TRBD1. From germline, CDR1 is MNHEY and CDR2 SVGAGI. The CDR3 sequence is 15 residues long. Unmatched junction bases numbered 9, after V lost 7 bases and J lost 2 bases. The CDR3 is CASTRSGTGPYEQYF. CDR3 nucleotides: TGTGCCAGCACCCGTTCCGGGACAGGGCCCTACGAGCAGTACTTC.

This sequence joins TRBV7-2 and TRBJ2-7, with D perhaps matching TRBD1 (7 bases). Germline loops: CDR1 SGHTA, CDR2 FQGNSA. V dropped 4 bases and J dropped 0 bases, with 16 bases sitting between them. This CDR3 has 16 amino acids. CDR3 nucleotides: TGTGCCAGCAGCTATACAGGGGCGACTAGCTCCTACGAGCAGTACTTC. This encodes CASSYTGATSSYEQYF.